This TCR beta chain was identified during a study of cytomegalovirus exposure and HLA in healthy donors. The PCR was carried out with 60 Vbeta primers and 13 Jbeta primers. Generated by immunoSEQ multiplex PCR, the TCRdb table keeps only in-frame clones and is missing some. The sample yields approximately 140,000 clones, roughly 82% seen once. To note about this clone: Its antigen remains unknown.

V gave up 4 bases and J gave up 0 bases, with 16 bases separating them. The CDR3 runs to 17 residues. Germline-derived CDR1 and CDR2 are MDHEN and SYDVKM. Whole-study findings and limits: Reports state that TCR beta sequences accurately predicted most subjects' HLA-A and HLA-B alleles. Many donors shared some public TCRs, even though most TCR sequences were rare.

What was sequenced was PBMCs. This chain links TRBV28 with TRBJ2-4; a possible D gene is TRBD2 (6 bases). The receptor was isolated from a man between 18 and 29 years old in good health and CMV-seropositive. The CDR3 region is CASSSSGLPQAKNIQYF. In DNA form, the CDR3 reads TGTGCCAGCAGTTCATCTGGACTACCTCAAGCCAAAAACATTCAGTACTTC. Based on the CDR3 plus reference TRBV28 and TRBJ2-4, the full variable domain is DVKVTQSSRYLVKRTGEKVFLECVQDMDHENMFWYRQDPGLGLRLIYFSYDVKMKEKGDIPEGYSVSREKKERFSLILESASTNQTSMYLCASSSSGLPQAKNIQYFGAGTRLSVL.